Below, 26 T cell receptor beta chains from the same sample are listed, as sequenced in a study of blood T cell repertoires in COVID-19 (dated by TCRdb to 2019 to 2021). The library relied on the immunoSEQ multiplex PCR assay. TCRdb obtained this table from immuneACCESS and retained in-frame rearrangements with V and J assigned. These tables miss some clones; where compared with another copy, unresolved V genes account for less than half of the shortfall, and the remainder is unexplained. The sample includes over 250,000 clones, with 85% observed a single time. The ten largest clones capture 13% of the sample. The sample was peripheral blood. Receptors were obtained from a human donor in a cohort sampled during active COVID-19.

This clone was counted once. Other nucleotide sequences from this sample produce the same CDR3. The chain joins TRBV19 to TRBJ2-2; 11 bases map to TRBD2. This CDR3 contains 14 residues. The V gene's germline CDR1 is LNHDA and CDR2 SQIVND (reference sequence). The V segment lost 5 bases and the J segment 5 bases; nucleotides outside the gene matches: 1. The CDR3 region is CASSRTSGTGELFF. The CDR3 nucleotides are TGTGCCAGTAGTCGGACTAGCGGGACCGGGGAGCTGTTTTTT. Complete variable domain (other parts from reference TRBV19 and TRBJ2-2): DGGITQSPKYLFRKEGQNVTLSCEQNLNHDAMYWYRQDPGQGLRLIYYSQIVNDFQKGDIAEGYSVSREKKESFPLTVTSAQKNPTAFYLCASSRTSGTGELFFGEGSRLTVL.

This chain connects TRBV7-3 to TRBJ2-6, with 13 bases lining up with TRBD2. This CDR3 spans 18 amino acids. Germline V gives CDR1 SGHTA, CDR2 FQGTGA. J lost 4 bases, V lost 4 bases, and 7 bases had no gene match. This chain's CDR3 is CASSSGLAGDLGANVLTF. DNA of the CDR3: TGTGCCAGCAGCTCTGGACTAGCGGGAGATCTGGGGGCCAACGTCCTGACTTTC.

The V and J genes are TRBV11-2 and TRBJ1-1; D may be TRBD1 (5 bases). The CDR3 runs to 12 residues. V dropped 6 bases and J dropped 7 bases, with 12 bases sitting between them. The germline gives CDR1 SGHAT, CDR2 FQNNGV. CDR3 region: CASRIGVFEAFF. The CDR3 DNA is TGTGCCAGCAGAATAGGGGTATTTGAAGCTTTCTTT.

This clone has just a few counts. The chain links TRBV24-1 to TRBJ2-5; weak D call: TRBD2 (5 bases). The germline V and J ends were trimmed by 2 bases and 2 bases, with 11 bases remaining between them. Germline V gene lookup returns CDR1 KGHDR and CDR2 SFDVKD. The CDR3 length is 15 residues. The CDR3 DNA follows: TGTGCCACCAGTGATTCAGGACTGCCTCAAGAGACCCAGTACTTC. Its protein product is CATSDSGLPQETQYF.

This chain links TRBV14 with TRBJ1-2; no clear D. V was trimmed by 1 base and J by 2 bases, leaving 8 bases between them. Per the germline V gene, CDR1 is SGHDN and CDR2 is FVKESK. The CDR3 runs 14 residues. The CDR3 sequence is CASSQVNRNYGYTF. The DNA of the CDR3 is TGTGCCAGCAGCCAAGTAAACAGAAACTATGGCTACACCTTC.

This clone was counted a few times. CDR3 amino acids: CASSQVNLFYTDTQYF. The DNA of the CDR3 is TGCGCCAGCAGCCAAGTTAACTTATTCTACACAGATACGCAGTATTTT. J is TRBJ2-3 and V is TRBV4-1; D is ambiguous. V shed 1 base and J shed 2 bases, with 13 bases lying between them. The CDR3 runs 16 residues. CDR1 and CDR2 (germline): MGHRA, YSYEKL.

The gene calls are TRBV27 and TRBJ2-7; tentative D call: TRBD1 (6 bases). The CDR3 has 14 amino acids. Germline CDR1 and CDR2: MNHEY and SMNVEV (reference sequence). V shed 6 bases and J shed 0 bases, with 12 bases lying between them. CDR3 residues: CASRMTGNSYEQYF. DNA of the CDR3: TGTGCCAGCAGGATGACAGGAAACTCCTACGAGCAGTACTTC.

This clone came up once. The chain employs TRBV4-3 and TRBJ2-7; the match to TRBD2 covers 8 bases. Losses at the gene ends were 4 bases for V and 5 bases for J; bases not matched to a gene: 13. Per the germline V gene, CDR1 is LGHNA and CDR2 is YSLEER. The CDR3 is 16 amino acids. The CDR3 coding sequence is TGCGCCAGCAGCCCTACTTTGAGCAGCGGGAGAAACGAGCAGTACTTC. Translated, it gives CASSPTLSSGRNEQYF.

The V gene is TRBV2, the J gene TRBJ2-6; D is ambiguous. The V gene lost 2 bases and the J gene lost 4 bases, with 9 bases spanning the gap. This CDR3 is 15 amino acids long. The germline CDR1 and CDR2 sequences are SNHLY and FYNNEI. CDR3 in amino acids: CASSELEMGANVLTF. The CDR3 coding sequence is TGTGCCAGCAGTGAATTAGAAATGGGGGCCAACGTCCTGACTTTC.

The DNA for the CDR3 is TGTGCCATCAGTGAAGGGACAGCTAGCAATCAGCCCCAGCATTTT. Translation: CAISEGTASNQPQHF. The V and J genes are TRBV10-3 and TRBJ1-5; 7 nucleotides line up with TRBD1. V lost 3 bases to trimming and J lost 0 bases; unmatched junction nucleotides: 2. Germline lookup yields CDR1 ENHRY and CDR2 SYGVKD. The CDR3 extends over 15 amino acids.

The J gene is TRBJ1-2, the V gene TRBV6-6; TRBD1 might be the D (5 bases). Deletions cut 6 bases from V and 1 base from J, with 12 bases between. This CDR3 is 14 amino acids long. Per the germline V gene, CDR1 is MNHNY and CDR2 is SVGAGI (reference sequence). This CDR3 reads CASRRQGGNYGYTF. The CDR3 DNA is TGTGCCAGCAGGAGGCAGGGAGGTAACTATGGCTACACCTTC.

The genes are TRBV18 and TRBJ2-1, with TRBD1 matching 8 bases. The CDR3 totals 15 residues. Germline CDR1 reads KGHSH; CDR2 reads LQKENI. J gave up 6 bases and V 6 bases, and 10 bases lay outside the gene matches. CDR3 in amino acids: CASSPPDRAANEQFF. DNA for the CDR3: TGTGCCAGCTCCCCCCCGGACAGGGCTGCCAATGAGCAGTTCTTC.

CDR3 sequence reads: CATSEAGTSAIQYF. The CDR3 nucleotides are TGTGCCACCAGTGAGGCCGGGACTAGCGCCATTCAGTACTTC. The chain links TRBV24-1 to TRBJ2-4; 10 nucleotides align to TRBD2. The CDR3 length is 14 residues. Unmatched junction bases numbered 5, after V lost 4 bases and J lost 9 bases. Germline CDR1 reads KGHDR; CDR2 reads SFDVKD.

The chain joins TRBV30 to TRBJ1-4; D not resolved. The germline V gene encodes CDR1 GTSNPN and CDR2 SVGIG (reference sequence). V was cut by 2 bases and J by 3 bases, with 7 bases left in between. The CDR3 is 13 residues long. The CDR3 reads CAWSFGSNEKLFF. As DNA, the CDR3 is TGTGCCTGGAGTTTCGGGTCTAATGAAAAACTGTTTTTT.

A word on this clone: The same CDR3 also results from other DNA sequences found in this sample. This chain uses TRBV20-1 with TRBJ2-1; 7 bases match TRBD1. The CDR3 is 11 residues long. V dropped 6 bases and J dropped 7; count of bases not matched to a gene: 3. Germline CDR1 and CDR2: DFQATT and SNEGSKA (reference sequence). The CDR3 region is CSASRGNEQFF. CDR3 DNA: TGCAGTGCCAGCAGGGGGAATGAGCAGTTCTTC.

The chain combines TRBV12-3 or TRBV12-4 with TRBJ1-2, with D hard to call. Trimming removed 6 bases at V and 6 bases at J, with 8 bases between. This CDR3 has 11 residues. CDR3 DNA: TGTGCCAGCAGCCCCGGGAATGGCTACACCTTC. Translating gives CASSPGNGYTF.

This rearrangement joins TRBV28 to TRBJ1-6; no firm D call. Trimming removed 6 bases from V and 2 bases from J, with 11 bases in between. Germline V lookup: CDR1 MDHEN, CDR2 SYDVKM. The CDR3 has 15 amino acids. This CDR3 reads CASSLSTPYNSPLHF. CDR3 bases: TGTGCCAGCAGCTTGTCCACTCCCTATAATTCACCCCTCCACTTT.

The rearrangement uses TRBV7-9 and TRBJ2-7, with 8 bases matching TRBD2. This CDR3 has 14 amino acids. V shed 5 bases and J 3 bases; nucleotides not matched to a gene: 6. The germline gives CDR1 SEHNR, CDR2 FQNEAQ (reference sequence). This CDR3 reads CASSVTSGNYEQYF. The CDR3 DNA reads as TGTGCCAGCAGCGTAACTAGCGGTAACTACGAGCAGTACTTC.

The CDR3 loop is CASSLGTGGRDTQYF. For the CDR3, the DNA is TGTGCCAGCAGCTTAGGAACGGGAGGTCGAGATACGCAGTATTTT. The chain joins TRBV7-2 to TRBJ2-3; 7 nucleotides match TRBD2. V lost 1 base to trimming and J lost 5 bases; unmatched junction nucleotides: 6. CDR1 and CDR2 (germline): SGHTA, FQGNSA. This CDR3 spans 15 amino acids.

This chain joins TRBV6-5 and TRBJ1-5, with D possibly being TRBD1 (6 bases). The CDR3 consists of 13 residues. V lost 6 bases and J lost 6, with 12 bases in between. CDR1 is MNHEY, CDR2 SVGAGI, per germline. DNA of the CDR3: TGTGCCAGCAGCCGGACAGTAGGTCAGCCCCAGCATTTT. Translating gives CASSRTVGQPQHF.

DNA of the CDR3: TGTGCCAGCAGCCTCTGGGGGGAGGAACTGTTTTTT. Translating it yields CASSLWGEELFF. The rearrangement uses TRBV12-3 or TRBV12-4 and TRBJ1-4, with D perhaps TRBD1 (5 bases). The CDR3 loop spans 12 amino acids. Trimming removed 6 bases from V and 12 bases from J, with 14 bases in between.

This clone was recorded only once. The chain has TRBV7-2 and TRBJ2-1; no definite D call. V was cut by 2 bases and J by 6 bases, with 11 bases left in between. CDR3 size: 14 residues. CDR1 and CDR2 (germline): SGHTA, FQGNSA. The CDR3 loop reads CASSLSMSVNEQFF. CDR3 bases: TGTGCCAGCAGCTTATCCATGTCAGTCAATGAGCAGTTCTTC.

This clone showed up just a few times. This rearrangement joins TRBV19 to TRBJ1-5; D is perhaps TRBD1 (6 bases). This CDR3 is built from 17 residues. Between the trimmed V and J ends, which lost 6 bases and 6 bases, there was a span of 24 bases. CDR1 and CDR2 (germline): LNHDA, SQIVND (reference sequence). The CDR3 here is CASRLNRGRGAFQPQHF. CDR3 coding DNA: TGTGCCAGTAGGCTAAATCGGGGCAGGGGAGCATTTCAGCCCCAGCATTTT.

This chain links TRBV19 with TRBJ2-7; 11 bases line up with TRBD2. V dropped 5 bases and J dropped 2; count of bases not matched to a gene: 5. The CDR3 runs 15 residues. Germline values: CDR1 LNHDA, CDR2 SQIVND (reference sequence). The CDR3 sequence is CASSAGTSGTYEQYF. CDR3 nucleotide sequence: TGTGCCAGTAGTGCCGGGACTAGCGGTACCTACGAGCAGTACTTC.

Here the CDR3 reads CASKVDEGYNSPLHF. The CDR3 region has the DNA TGTGCCAGCAAGGTGGACGAGGGATATAATTCACCCCTCCACTTT. The V gene is TRBV2, the J gene TRBJ1-6; D not certain. Per germline, CDR1 SNHLY and CDR2 FYNNEI. CDR3 length: 15 residues. Trimming pared 7 bases from V and 4 bases from J, leaving 14 bases between.

The chain recombines TRBV18 with TRBJ1-2; 9 bases line up with TRBD1. Trimming at V came to 6 bases and at J to 3 bases, leaving 5 bases not matched to a gene. There are 14 residues in the CDR3. Germline V gene data show CDR1 as KGHSH and CDR2 as LQKENI. CDR3 region: CASSKTGGDYGYTF. DNA of the CDR3: TGTGCCAGCTCCAAAACAGGGGGCGACTATGGCTACACCTTC.